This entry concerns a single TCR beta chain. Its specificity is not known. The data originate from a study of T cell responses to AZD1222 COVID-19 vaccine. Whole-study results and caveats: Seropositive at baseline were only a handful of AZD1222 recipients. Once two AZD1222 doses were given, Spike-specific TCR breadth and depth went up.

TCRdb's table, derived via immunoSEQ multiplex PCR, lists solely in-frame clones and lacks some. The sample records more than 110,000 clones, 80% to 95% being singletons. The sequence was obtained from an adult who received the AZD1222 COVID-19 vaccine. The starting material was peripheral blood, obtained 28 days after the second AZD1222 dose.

CDR3 region: CASSLGTRNTEAFF. Here the CDR3 DNA reads TGTGCCAGCAGCTTAGGGACACGGAACACTGAAGCTTTCTTT. This chain connects TRBV7-2 to TRBJ1-1; tentatively, D is TRBD1 (5 bases). Between the trimmed V and J ends, which lost 1 base and 1 base, there was a span of 7 bases. CDR1 and CDR2 from the germline V gene are SGHTA and FQGNSA. The CDR3 covers 14 residues.